A single sample is the source of the 18 T cell receptor beta chains below, sequenced in a study of T cells in Graves' hyperthyroidism and ophthalmopathy. TCR beta CDR3 sequences were amplified from RNA transcripts. Researchers ran a first-round RT-PCR on the TCR CDR3 using the HTBI primer set. TCRdb itself ran the multiplex PCR reads through MiXCR, one entry per CDR3 protein. The sample lists about 570,000 distinct CDR3 sequences, 46% occurring once. The sequenced sample was peripheral blood or thyroid tissue (not recorded which). These receptor sequences come from an adult woman with Graves' disease, either hyperthyroidism or ophthalmopathy (not recorded which).

This clonotype occurred many times. This chain links TRBV7-9 with TRBJ2-2; D is ambiguous. Between the trimmed V and J ends, which lost 4 bases and 4 bases, there was a span of 10 bases. The CDR3 has 14 amino acids. Germline lookup yields CDR1 SEHNR and CDR2 FQNEAQ (reference sequence). CDR3 loop: CASSSNLGTGELFF. For the CDR3, the DNA is TGTGCCAGCAGCTCGAACTTGGGCACCGGGGAGCTGTTTTTT.

This clonotype was detected a few times. This chain links TRBV27 with TRBJ2-7, with D possibly TRBD2 on 6 matching bases. The CDR3 runs 17 residues. CDR1 and CDR2 (germline): MNHEY, SMNVEV (reference sequence). V was pared by 6 bases and J by 3 bases, with 24 bases between. As DNA, the CDR3 is TGTGCCAGCAGCCGACTCACCGGGAGACACTCTCGCTACGAGCAGTACTTC. Translated: CASSRLTGRHSRYEQYF.

The rearrangement uses TRBV10-3 and TRBJ1-1; D is unresolved. There are 13 residues in the CDR3. V was trimmed by 0 bases and J by 6 bases, leaving 8 bases between them. Looked up from germline, CDR1 is ENHRY and CDR2 is SYGVKD. CDR3 sequence reads: CAISESGVAEAFF. Written as DNA, the CDR3 is TGTGCCATCAGTGAGTCGGGAGTGGCTGAAGCTTTCTTT.

This clonotype was recorded at least ten times. The chain joins TRBV29-1 to TRBJ1-2; D not certain. The germline V gene encodes CDR1 SQVTM and CDR2 ANQGSEA. Trimming took 6 bases from V and 2 from J, leaving 16 bases between them. The CDR3 is 14 amino acids. CDR3 in amino acids: CSVRRWRRNYGYTF. The DNA of the CDR3 is TGCAGCGTCCGAAGGTGGCGCAGGAACTATGGCTACACCTTC. The variable domain in full, completed from reference TRBV29-1 and TRBJ1-2, reads SAVISQKPSRDICQRGTSLTIQCQVDSQVTMMFWYRQQPGQSLTLIATANQGSEATYESGFVIDKFPISRPNLTFSTLTVSNMSPEDSSIYLCSVRRWRRNYGYTFGSGTRLTVV.

The chain employs TRBV29-1 and TRBJ1-2, with unresolved D. This CDR3 has 12 residues. CDR1 SQVTM and CDR2 ANQGSEA come from the germline V gene. V lost 1 base, J lost 5 bases, and 8 bases lay in between. The CDR3 reads CSVEVSGYGYTF. CDR3 in DNA: TGCAGCGTTGAAGTATCCGGATATGGCTACACCTTC. Based on the CDR3 plus reference TRBV29-1 and TRBJ1-2, the full variable domain is SAVISQKPSRDICQRGTSLTIQCQVDSQVTMMFWYRQQPGQSLTLIATANQGSEATYESGFVIDKFPISRPNLTFSTLTVSNMSPEDSSIYLCSVEVSGYGYTFGSGTRLTVV.

This chain links TRBV10-3 with TRBJ2-5, with D perhaps being TRBD1 or TRBD2 (5 bases each). V was trimmed by 8 bases and J by 5 bases, leaving 12 bases between them. The CDR3 contains 12 residues. Germline V gene sequence: CDR1 ENHRY, CDR2 SYGVKD. CDR3 DNA sequence: TGTGCCATCGAGGGGATGATGGAGACCCAGTACTTC. Translation gives CAIEGMMETQYF.

V usage is TRBV7-9 and J usage is TRBJ2-7, with a weak D call TRBD1 (6 bases). V lost 5 bases and J lost 2, with 13 bases in between. Germline lookup yields CDR1 SEHNR and CDR2 FQNEAQ (reference sequence). This CDR3 comprises 14 residues. CDR3 DNA sequence: TGTGCCAGCAGCCAAGGAACAGGGACCTACGAGCAGTACTTC. This translates into CASSQGTGTYEQYF.

This clonotype was seen a few times. V usage is TRBV28 and J usage is TRBJ2-7, with 10 bases fitting TRBD2. Germline V gene lookup returns CDR1 MDHEN and CDR2 SYDVKM. Trimming removed 6 bases from V and 4 bases from J; junction bases left unmatched: 12. The CDR3 is made up of 16 amino acids. In DNA form, the CDR3 reads TGTGCCAGCAGGACACTCATTTCTAGCGGGAGTTACGAGCAGTACTTC. Translation gives CASRTLISSGSYEQYF.

About this clonotype itself: Sequence at one end of the junction differs from germline and may be a read error. This rearrangement joins TRBV2 to TRBJ1-4, with D possibly being TRBD1 (5 bases). Per germline, CDR1 SNHLY and CDR2 FYNNEI. This CDR3 spans 14 amino acids. The CDR3, as DNA: TGTGCCAGTAGACCCGACAGATATAATGAAAGACTGTTTTTT. Residues: CASRPDRYNERLFF.

Many counts were recorded for this clonotype. The chain links TRBV7-9 to TRBJ1-3; 7 bases line up with TRBD1. Germline V CDR1 and CDR2: SEHNR, FQNEAQ (reference sequence). The CDR3 loop spans 17 amino acids. Unmatched junction bases numbered 9, after V lost 2 bases and J lost 2 bases. The CDR3 protein is CASSLPGQQSTGNTIYF. CDR3 nucleotide sequence: TGTGCCAGCAGCTTACCGGGACAGCAATCGACTGGAAACACCATATATTTT.

Note on this clonotype: At one of its ends the junction is not consistent with the germline gene, which may arise from a read error. V and J are TRBV15 and TRBJ2-7, with 12 bases lining up with TRBD2. This CDR3 is built from 18 residues. Germline CDR1 reads LNHNV; CDR2 reads YYDKDF (reference sequence). The CDR3 loop reads CASSELPLAGGPFYEQYF. The CDR3 DNA reads TGTGCCAGCAGCGAACTCCCTCTAGCGGGAGGGCCTTTTTACGAGCAGTACTTC.

This chain joins TRBV10-3 and TRBJ1-4; the match to TRBD1 covers 9 bases. Germline assignment: CDR1 ENHRY and CDR2 SYGVKD. The CDR3 consists of 14 residues. Losses at the gene ends were 6 bases for V and 5 bases for J; bases not matched to a gene: 4. The CDR3: CAIRPGTGNEKLFF. CDR3 nucleotide sequence: TGTGCCATCAGGCCCGGGACAGGGAATGAAAAACTGTTTTTT.

The rearrangement links TRBV14 to TRBJ1-1; possible D gene TRBD1, 6 bases. This CDR3 comprises 14 residues. V lost 3 bases and J 4 bases, leaving 12 bases between the germline ends. Germline CDR1 reads SGHDN; CDR2 reads FVKESK. CDR3 protein: CASSHRGRSTEAFF. The CDR3 DNA is TGTGCCAGCAGCCACAGGGGCCGCAGCACTGAAGCTTTCTTT.

The sample holds many counts of this clonotype. This chain connects TRBV4-1 to TRBJ1-1, with TRBD1 matching over 9 bases. V dropped 2 bases and J dropped 1; count of bases not matched to a gene: 8. Germline CDR1 and CDR2: MGHRA and YSYEKL. There are 17 residues in the CDR3. The CDR3 sequence: CASSQPIGTGRNTEAFF. In nucleotides, the CDR3 is TGCGCCAGCAGCCAACCGATCGGGACAGGGCGGAACACTGAAGCTTTCTTT.

CDR3 DNA: TGTGCCAGCAGTACCGGGACGCCCCCCTACGAGCAGTACTTC. It yields the protein CASSTGTPPYEQYF. The chain couples TRBV7-9 to TRBJ2-7, with D perhaps TRBD1 or TRBD2 (5 bases each). The length of the CDR3 is 14 residues. Germline CDR1 SEHNR, CDR2 FQNEAQ (reference sequence). V was cut by 6 bases and J by 2 bases, with 14 bases left in between.

This rearrangement joins TRBV7-2 to TRBJ2-3; tentatively, D is TRBD2 (5 bases). V shed 8 bases and J shed 0 bases, with 12 bases lying between them. CDR1 is SGHTA, CDR2 FQGNSA, per germline. The CDR3 contains 14 residues. CDR3: CASGPLGSTDTQYF. The CDR3 DNA follows: TGTGCCAGCGGGCCACTAGGAAGCACAGATACGCAGTATTTT.

This clonotype was counted a few times. This chain links TRBV28 with TRBJ1-5, with D uncertain. CDR3 length: 13 residues. Trimming took off 6 bases at V and 4 bases at J, with 10 bases between the two ends. CDR1 MDHEN and CDR2 SYDVKM come from the germline V gene. CDR3 sequence (DNA): TGTGCCAGCAGGGAGGATTTTAATCAGCCCCAGCATTTT. Its protein is CASREDFNQPQHF. The full variable domain, completed using reference TRBV28 and TRBJ1-5, is DVKVTQSSRYLVKRTGEKVFLECVQDMDHENMFWYRQDPGLGLRLIYFSYDVKMKEKGDIPEGYSVSREKKERFSLILESASTNQTSMYLCASREDFNQPQHFGDGTRLSIL.

The table lists this clonotype with many counts. The V gene is TRBV20-1, the J gene TRBJ2-5; no reliable D call. The germline gives CDR1 DFQATT, CDR2 SNEGSKA (reference sequence). The V end lost 1 base, the J end lost 7 bases, and 22 bases lay between the germline ends. This CDR3 spans 16 amino acids. Here the CDR3 DNA reads TGCAGTGCTAGAGGACACCCTGGAATGTCTGGTACGACCCAGTACTTC. Its translation: CSARGHPGMSGTTQYF.